The 6 T cell receptor beta chains given below trace back to one sample, sequenced in a study of cytomegalovirus exposure and HLA in healthy donors. PCR was performed using 60 Vbeta and 13 Jbeta primers. TCRdb's copy holds only in-frame clones and misses some; the assay was immunoSEQ multiplex PCR. The listing contains 41,000 or so clones. Input material: PBMCs. The source is a young man in good health and CMV-seronegative.

This rearrangement joins TRBV2 to TRBJ1-1; no firm D call. V was clipped by 7 bases and J by 0 bases, with 15 bases between them. There are 15 residues in the CDR3. CDR1 and CDR2 from the germline V gene are SNHLY and FYNNEI. This CDR3 reads CASISGPTLNTEAFF. DNA for the CDR3: TGTGCCAGCATAAGTGGCCCGACACTGAACACTGAAGCTTTCTTT.

This chain joins TRBV19 and TRBJ2-7; 9 bases map to TRBD1. Germline values: CDR1 LNHDA, CDR2 SQIVND (reference sequence). V dropped 1 base and J dropped 5; count of bases not matched to a gene: 3. The CDR3 runs to 14 residues. The CDR3: CASSIGDRGNEQYF. The CDR3 DNA is TGTGCCAGTAGTATAGGAGACAGGGGGAACGAGCAGTACTTC.

The rearrangement links TRBV25-1 to TRBJ2-5; D remains ambiguous. Trimming took off 3 bases at V and 2 bases at J, with 13 bases between the two ends. The CDR3 loop spans 15 amino acids. In germline, CDR1 is MGHDK, CDR2 SYGVNS. CDR3 sequence: CASSEYSSLQETQYF. CDR3 nucleotides: TGTGCCAGCAGTGAGTACAGCAGCTTACAAGAGACCCAGTACTTC.

J is TRBJ1-1 and V is TRBV18; 7 bases agree with TRBD1. Germline CDR1 KGHSH, CDR2 LQKENI. Trimming at V came to 1 base and at J to 3 bases, leaving 5 bases not matched to a gene. CDR3 length equals 15 residues. The CDR3 reads CASSPLKGADTEAFF. The CDR3 DNA reads TGTGCCAGCTCACCACTAAAGGGGGCGGACACTGAAGCTTTCTTT.

This chain joins TRBV4-2 and TRBJ2-7, with TRBD2 matching over 11 bases. The V and J ends lost 1 base and 2 bases, in that order; junction bases with no gene match: 1. CDR3 length equals 15 residues. Per the germline V gene, CDR1 is LGHNA and CDR2 is YNFKEQ. The CDR3 bases are TGTGCCAGCAGCCAAGCGGGACTAGCGGCCTACGAGCAGTACTTC. It specifies CASSQAGLAAYEQYF.

The gene calls are TRBV5-5 and TRBJ2-7; 7 bases are shared with TRBD1. The CDR3 loop spans 13 amino acids. Germline lookup yields CDR1 SGHKS and CDR2 YYEKEE (reference sequence). With 5 bases clipped from V and 0 bases from J, the junction kept 2 bases outside the gene matches. DNA of the CDR3: TGTGCCAGCAGTGGACAGGCCTCCTACGAGCAGTACTTC. It encodes CASSGQASYEQYF.